This TCR beta chain was found in a study of cytotoxic CD8 clonotypes in ibrutinib-treated CLL. Points from the study as a whole: Few clonotypes were public, and these shrank or held steady under treatment. Against age-matched healthy donors, baseline clonality ran higher and tracked circulating CD8+ T-cell counts.

Germline CDR1 ENHRY, CDR2 SYGVKD. Trimming left V 10 bases short and J 0 bases short, with 6 bases between. The length of the CDR3 is 11 residues. This clone showed up just once. Its specificity is unknown. The sequencing depth, 1 in 200,000 to 1 in 1 million T cells, was the target. Assay used: immunoSEQ multiplex PCR; TCRdb lists only in-frame clones, some missing. The table records around 150,000 clones, nearly 90% of them present only once. The sequencing used PBMCs, collected at disease progression, from a patient treated with ibrutinib. The rearrangement links TRBV10-3 to TRBJ2-5; D not certain. This sequence was found in a human donor with chronic lymphocytic leukemia. As DNA, the CDR3 is TGTGCCACCTCGTACCAAGAGACCCAGTACTTC. Protein: CATSYQETQYF.